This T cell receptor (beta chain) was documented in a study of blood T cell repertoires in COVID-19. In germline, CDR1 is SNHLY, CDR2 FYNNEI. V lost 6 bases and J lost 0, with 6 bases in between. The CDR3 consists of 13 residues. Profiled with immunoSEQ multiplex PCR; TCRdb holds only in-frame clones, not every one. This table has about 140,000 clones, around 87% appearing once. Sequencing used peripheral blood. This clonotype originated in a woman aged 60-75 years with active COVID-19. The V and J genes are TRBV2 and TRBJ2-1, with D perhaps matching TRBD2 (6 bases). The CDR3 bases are TGTGCCAGCAGGGGGGGCTCCTACAATGAGCAGTTCTTC. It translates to CASRGGSYNEQFF. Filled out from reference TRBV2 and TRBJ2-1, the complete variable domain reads EPEVTQTPSHQVTQMGQEVILRCVPISNHLYFYWYRQILGQKVEFLVSFYNNEISEKSEIFDDQFSVERPDGSNFTLKIRSTKLEDSAMYFCASRGGSYNEQFFGPGTRLTVL.